This entry lists 6 T cell receptor beta chains sequenced from one sample in a study of shared clonotypes between healthy human individuals. Method: immunoSEQ multiplex PCR; TCRdb's copy keeps in-frame clones and lacks some. The repertoire includes about 510,000 clones, about 95% of them detected once, and 0.06% sits in the top ten. What was sequenced was naive CD4+ T cells sorted from blood. Noted subset: CD45RA+ positively selected. The receptors were gathered from a woman younger than 45 in good health.

This clone was seen a single time. V and J are TRBV7-6 and TRBJ2-7; D not resolved. V shed 0 bases and J shed 0 bases, with 18 bases lying between them. The CDR3 has 18 residues. Germline-derived CDR1 and CDR2 are SGHVS and FNYEAQ. CDR3 sequence (DNA): TGTGCCAGCAGCTTAGCCGGAGTGATGGGCAAGAGCTCCTACGAGCAGTACTTC. It is translated as CASSLAGVMGKSSYEQYF.

V usage is TRBV19 and J usage is TRBJ2-7, with D tentatively TRBD2 (6 bases). The V end lost 6 bases, the J end lost 3 bases, and 12 bases lay between the germline ends. Per the germline V gene, CDR1 is LNHDA and CDR2 is SQIVND (reference sequence). This CDR3 has 13 residues. CDR3 loop: CASRGLGIYEQYF. CDR3 in DNA: TGTGCCAGTAGGGGACTGGGGATCTACGAGCAGTACTTC.

The V and J genes are TRBV4-1 and TRBJ2-7; D may be TRBD2 (6 bases). V lost 1 base to trimming and J lost 2 bases, with 21 bases between them. The germline V gene encodes CDR1 MGHRA and CDR2 YSYEKL. This CDR3 is built from 18 residues. The CDR3 sequence: CASSQGVVSGLTTYEQYF. CDR3 in DNA: TGCGCCAGCAGCCAAGGGGTCGTTAGCGGCCTTACCACCTACGAGCAGTACTTC.

This rearrangement joins TRBV7-8 to TRBJ2-5, with 7 bases identical to TRBD1. Germline V CDR1 and CDR2: SGHVS, FQNEAQ. The CDR3 length is 14 residues. V lost 5 bases, J lost 2 bases, and 5 bases stayed unmatched. The CDR3 is CASSRKQGQETQYF. The CDR3 nucleotides are TGTGCCAGCAGCCGAAAACAGGGGCAAGAGACCCAGTACTTC.

The chain recombines TRBV5-6 with TRBJ2-7, with unresolved D. Germline values: CDR1 SGHDT, CDR2 YYEEEE. The CDR3 covers 17 residues. Trimming cost V 4 bases and J 0 bases, with 20 bases left between them. The CDR3 nucleotides are TGTGCCAGCAGCGCGATATCGATAGGCACGACCTCCTACGAGCAGTACTTC. It yields the protein CASSAISIGTTSYEQYF.

The rearrangement uses TRBV6-6 and TRBJ1-5; a possible D gene is TRBD1 (5 bases). The V and J ends lost 9 bases and 3 bases respectively, with 12 bases between them. CDR3 length equals 13 residues. Germline V lookup: CDR1 MNHNY, CDR2 SVGAGI (reference sequence). This CDR3 is CARTLGLNQPQHF. CDR3 DNA: TGTGCCAGAACTCTGGGGCTCAATCAGCCCCAGCATTTT.